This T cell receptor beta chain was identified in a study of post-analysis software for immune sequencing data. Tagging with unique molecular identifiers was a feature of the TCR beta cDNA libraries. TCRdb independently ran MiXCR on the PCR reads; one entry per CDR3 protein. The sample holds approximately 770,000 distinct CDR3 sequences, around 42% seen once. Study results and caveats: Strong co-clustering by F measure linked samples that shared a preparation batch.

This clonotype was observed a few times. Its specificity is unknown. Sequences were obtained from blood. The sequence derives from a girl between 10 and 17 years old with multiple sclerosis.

CDR3 region: CGTDKGQFHEQYF. CDR3 sequence (DNA): TGTGGGACAGACAAAGGACAGTTCCACGAGCAGTACTTC. This chain joins TRBV30 and TRBJ2-4; TRBD1 might be the D (6 bases). Near its end, the DNA agrees better with TRBJ2-7, so the J call may be wrong. Germline-derived CDR1 and CDR2 are GTSNPN and SVGIG (reference sequence). The CDR3 runs 13 residues.